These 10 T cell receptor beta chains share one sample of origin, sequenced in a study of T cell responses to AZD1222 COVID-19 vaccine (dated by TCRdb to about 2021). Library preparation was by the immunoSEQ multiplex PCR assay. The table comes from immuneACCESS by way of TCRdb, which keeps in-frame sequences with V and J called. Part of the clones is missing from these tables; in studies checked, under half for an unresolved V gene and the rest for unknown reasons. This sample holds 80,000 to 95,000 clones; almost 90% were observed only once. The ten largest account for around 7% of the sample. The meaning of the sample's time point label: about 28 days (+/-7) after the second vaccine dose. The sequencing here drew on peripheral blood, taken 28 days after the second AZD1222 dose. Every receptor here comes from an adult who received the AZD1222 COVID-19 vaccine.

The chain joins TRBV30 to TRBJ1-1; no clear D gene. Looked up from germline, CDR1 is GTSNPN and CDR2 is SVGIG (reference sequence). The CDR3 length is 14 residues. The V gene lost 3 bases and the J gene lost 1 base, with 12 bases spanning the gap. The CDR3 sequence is CAWSGYGSNTEAFF. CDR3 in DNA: TGTGCCTGGAGCGGCTACGGATCGAACACTGAAGCTTTCTTT.

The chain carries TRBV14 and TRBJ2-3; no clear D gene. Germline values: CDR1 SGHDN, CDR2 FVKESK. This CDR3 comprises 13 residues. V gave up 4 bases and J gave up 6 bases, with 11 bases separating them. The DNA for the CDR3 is TGTGCCAGCAGCCGAGATTGGATGGATACGCAGTATTTT. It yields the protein CASSRDWMDTQYF.

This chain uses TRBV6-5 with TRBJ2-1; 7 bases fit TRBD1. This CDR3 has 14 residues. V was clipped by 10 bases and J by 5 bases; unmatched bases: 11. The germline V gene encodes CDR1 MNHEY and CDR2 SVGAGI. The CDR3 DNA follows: TGTGCCACAGGGGGAGTGGGAGCCGACAATGAGCAGTTCTTC. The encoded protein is CATGGVGADNEQFF.

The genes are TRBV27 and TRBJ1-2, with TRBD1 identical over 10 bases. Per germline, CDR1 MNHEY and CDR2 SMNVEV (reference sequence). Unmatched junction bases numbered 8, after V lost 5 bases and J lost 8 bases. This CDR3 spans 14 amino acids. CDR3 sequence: CASSLGQGLEGYTF. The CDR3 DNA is TGTGCCAGCAGTCTGGGACAGGGGTTGGAAGGCTACACCTTC.

This chain's CDR3 is CASSYSDTYEQYF. The CDR3 coding sequence is TGTGCCAGCAGTTACTCGGACACCTACGAGCAGTACTTC. The rearrangement uses TRBV6-2 or TRBV6-3 and TRBJ2-7; possible D gene TRBD1, 5 bases. The germline V gene has CDR1 MNHEY and CDR2 SVGEGT. The CDR3 loop spans 13 amino acids. Trimming removed 0 bases from V and 2 bases from J, with 5 bases in between.

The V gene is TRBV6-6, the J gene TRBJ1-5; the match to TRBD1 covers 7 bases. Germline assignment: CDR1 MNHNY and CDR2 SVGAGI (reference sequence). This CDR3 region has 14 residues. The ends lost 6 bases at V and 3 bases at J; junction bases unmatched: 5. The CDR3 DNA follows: TGTGCCAGCAGCCGGGACAGAGACAATCAGCCCCAGCATTTT. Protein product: CASSRDRDNQPQHF.

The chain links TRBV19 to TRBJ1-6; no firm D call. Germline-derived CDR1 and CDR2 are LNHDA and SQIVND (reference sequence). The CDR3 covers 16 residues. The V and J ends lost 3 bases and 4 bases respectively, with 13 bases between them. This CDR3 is CASSIEAQGYNSPLHF. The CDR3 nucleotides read TGTGCCAGTAGTATTGAGGCTCAAGGGTATAATTCACCCCTCCACTTT. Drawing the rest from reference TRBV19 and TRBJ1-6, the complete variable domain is DGGITQSPKYLFRKEGQNVTLSCEQNLNHDAMYWYRQDPGQGLRLIYYSQIVNDFQKGDIAEGYSVSREKKESFPLTVTSAQKNPTAFYLCASSIEAQGYNSPLHFGNGTRLTVT.

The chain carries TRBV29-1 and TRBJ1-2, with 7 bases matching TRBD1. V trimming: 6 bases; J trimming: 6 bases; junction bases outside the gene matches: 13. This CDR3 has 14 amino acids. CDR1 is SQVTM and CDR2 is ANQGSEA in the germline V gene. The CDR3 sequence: CSVAVLQGRDGYTF. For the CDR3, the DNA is TGCAGCGTCGCCGTCCTACAGGGGAGGGATGGCTACACCTTC. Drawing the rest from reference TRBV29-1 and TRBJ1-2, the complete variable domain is SAVISQKPSRDICQRGTSLTIQCQVDSQVTMMFWYRQQPGQSLTLIATANQGSEATYESGFVIDKFPISRPNLTFSTLTVSNMSPEDSSIYLCSVAVLQGRDGYTFGSGTRLTVV.

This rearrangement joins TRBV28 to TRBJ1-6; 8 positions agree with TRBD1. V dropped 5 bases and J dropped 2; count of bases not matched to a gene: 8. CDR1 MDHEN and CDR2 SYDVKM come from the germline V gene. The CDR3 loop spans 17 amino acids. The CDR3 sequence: CASSQMDRDPYNSPLHF. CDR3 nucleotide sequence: TGTGCCAGCAGTCAAATGGACAGGGACCCCTATAATTCACCCCTCCACTTT.

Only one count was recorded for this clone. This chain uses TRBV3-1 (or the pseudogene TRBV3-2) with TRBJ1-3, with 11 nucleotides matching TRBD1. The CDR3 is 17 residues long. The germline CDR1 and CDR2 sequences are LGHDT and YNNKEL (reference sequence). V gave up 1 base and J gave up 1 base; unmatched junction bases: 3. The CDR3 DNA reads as TGTGCCAGCAGCCAAGGGACAGGGGGCCAATCTGGAAACACCATATATTTT. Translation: CASSQGTGGQSGNTIYF.